This T cell receptor (beta chain) was sequenced during a study of response to subunit inactivated influenza vaccine. A few counts support this clonotype. Its antigen is still unknown. Study-level points and caveats: Authors suggested seasonal influenza vaccinations each recruit few new T cells.

One entry per CDR3 protein results from TCRdb running MiXCR on the RT-PCR reads. The sample records over 400,000 distinct CDR3 sequences, 10% to 15% being singletons. Looked up from germline, CDR1 is DFQATT and CDR2 is SNEGSKA (reference sequence). V lost 0 bases and J lost 2, with 15 bases in between. The length of the CDR3 is 16 residues. The material was PBMCs from blood, obtained roughly 45 days after vaccination. The V call is TRBV20-1, the J call TRBJ2-3; tentative D call: TRBD1 (6 bases). This receptor was obtained from a man aged 50 to 60 who received an inactivated influenza vaccine. CDR3 region: CSARDPRTAPTDTQYF. The DNA for the CDR3 is TGCAGTGCTAGAGATCCTCGGACAGCACCCACAGATACGCAGTATTTT.